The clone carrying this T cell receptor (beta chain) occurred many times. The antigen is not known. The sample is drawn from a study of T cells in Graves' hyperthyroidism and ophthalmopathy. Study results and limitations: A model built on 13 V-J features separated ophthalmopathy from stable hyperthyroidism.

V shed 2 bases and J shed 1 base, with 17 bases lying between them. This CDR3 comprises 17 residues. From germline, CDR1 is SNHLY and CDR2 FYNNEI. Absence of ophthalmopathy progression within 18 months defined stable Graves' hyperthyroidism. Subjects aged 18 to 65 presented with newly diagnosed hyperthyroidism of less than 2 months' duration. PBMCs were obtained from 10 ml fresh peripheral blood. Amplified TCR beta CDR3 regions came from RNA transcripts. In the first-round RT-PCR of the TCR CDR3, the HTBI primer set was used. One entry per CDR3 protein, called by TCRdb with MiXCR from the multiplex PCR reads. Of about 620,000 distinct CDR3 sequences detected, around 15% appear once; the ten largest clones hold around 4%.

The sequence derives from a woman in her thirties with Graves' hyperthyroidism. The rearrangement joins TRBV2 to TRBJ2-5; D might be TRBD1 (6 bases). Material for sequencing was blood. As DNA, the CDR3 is TGTGCCAGCAGTGAAATAAGGGACAAAAGGTTCCAAGAGACCCAGTACTTC. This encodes CASSEIRDKRFQETQYF.